This TCR beta chain was obtained from a study of blood T cells in healthy people across ages. Study-wide results and caveats: Age showed a roughly linear inverse relationship with TCR beta diversity per million T cells. Long-lived donors carried more naive CD4+ cells and greater diversity than aged donors. From one million sequenced T cells, diversity estimates were lower bounds.

This clonotype has a count of ten or more. No antigen is known for it. The second PCR ran roughly 6 to 12 cycles with a sample-barcoded 5' primer and J-beta primers. One entry per CDR3 protein results from TCRdb running MiXCR on the 5' RACE reads. The sample has 600,000 or so distinct CDR3 sequences, 25% to 30% seen once. The CDR3 extends over 18 amino acids. Germline loops: CDR1 MDHEN, CDR2 SYDVKM. V was clipped by 7 bases and J by 3 bases; unmatched bases: 19. The TCR was taken from a woman of 80 years or more in good health. Sequenced material: blood. The chain is built from TRBV28 and TRBJ2-7; TRBD1 matches at 9 bases. The CDR3: CASTSDGGTLGQGYEQYF. CDR3 sequence (DNA): TGTGCCAGCACCTCAGACGGAGGTACCCTGGGACAGGGCTACGAGCAGTACTTC.